Each of the 2 T cell receptor beta chains below was sequenced from the same sample in a study of shared clonotypes between healthy human individuals. Only CD45RO-negative cells positively selected for CCR7 counted as naive CD8 cells, so terminally differentiated effector memory CD45RA+ cells were excluded. TCRdb's table, derived via immunoSEQ multiplex PCR, lists solely in-frame clones and lacks some. Of roughly 2,000,000 clones detected, 93% appear once; the ten largest clones hold around 1.7%. Sample: naive CD8+ T cells from PBMCs. These receptors were collected from a man aged 18-30 years in good health. Some clones in this sample may be carry-over from other donors' samples.

J is TRBJ1-4 and V is TRBV7-9; no clear D. This CDR3 has 14 amino acids. Germline V gene sequence: CDR1 SEHNR, CDR2 FQNEAQ (reference sequence). The ends were cut back, 5 bases at V and 7 bases at J, with 14 bases in the middle. The CDR3 region has the DNA TGTGCCAGCAGCGTACGGACGGGAGTTGAAAAACTGTTTTTT. Residues: CASSVRTGVEKLFF.

This rearrangement joins TRBV27 to TRBJ1-1; no clear D. The CDR3 is 13 amino acids. Trimming shortened V by 8 bases and J by 7 bases, and 17 bases separated the two germline ends. Germline CDR1 and CDR2: MNHEY and SMNVEV (reference sequence). The CDR3 DNA sequence: TGTGCCAGCCAGACTTCTCGCCGAAATGAAGCTTTCTTT. Encoded protein: CASQTSRRNEAFF.